This T cell receptor (beta chain) originates from a study of blood T cell repertoires in COVID-19. Overall study: Collection of acute and convalescent COVID-19 samples took place in the United States, Italy and Spain.

The V end was cut by 0 bases, the J end by 6 bases, with 8 bases between. CDR3 length: 13 residues. Germline-derived CDR1 and CDR2 are GTSNPN and SVGIG (reference sequence). Original data processing: Estimated nucleated cell counts came from reference gene primer amplification. The repertoire was sequenced with immunoSEQ multiplex PCR; TCRdb's copy has only in-frame clones and lacks some. That table supplies the V and J calls and clone size; D and trimming were determined from the DNA. The table has under 250,000 clones, approximately 84% seen once. The source is a man in his fifties with acute or convalescent COVID-19. The rearrangement uses TRBV30 and TRBJ2-2; D is uncertain. The sequenced material came from peripheral blood. CDR3 in amino acids: CAWSVRVSGELFF. The CDR3, as DNA: TGTGCCTGGAGTGTACGGGTTTCCGGGGAGCTGTTTTTT.